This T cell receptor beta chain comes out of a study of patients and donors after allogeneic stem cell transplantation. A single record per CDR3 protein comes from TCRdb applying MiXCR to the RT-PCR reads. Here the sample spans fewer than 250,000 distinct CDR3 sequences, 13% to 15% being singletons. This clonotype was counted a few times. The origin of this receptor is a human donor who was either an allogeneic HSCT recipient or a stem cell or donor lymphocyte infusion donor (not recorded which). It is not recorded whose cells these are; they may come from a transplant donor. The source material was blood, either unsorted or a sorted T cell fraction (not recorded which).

This CDR3 reads CASSRNGINTEAFF. In DNA form, the CDR3 reads TGCGCCAGCAGCCGGAACGGAATTAACACTGAAGCTTTCTTT. This chain uses TRBV5-1 with TRBJ1-1; D not resolved. Trimming shortened V by 4 bases and J by 2 bases, and 12 bases separated the two germline ends. CDR1 is SGHRS and CDR2 is YFSETQ in the germline V gene. The CDR3 runs to 14 residues.